This T cell receptor beta chain was documented in a study of T cells in Graves' hyperthyroidism and ophthalmopathy. Study-wide findings and caveats: Separation of ophthalmopathy from stable hyperthyroidism was achieved by a 13 V-J model. Ophthalmopathy, as predicted by the model, came a median around 6.7 months after the prediction.

Researchers amplified the TCR beta CDR3 regions from RNA transcripts. The HTBI set primed first-round TCR CDR3 RT-PCR. Each CDR3 protein is one row after TCRdb ran MiXCR on the multiplex PCR reads. The sample yields 210,000 or so distinct CDR3 sequences, approximately 17% seen once. Recently diagnosed hyperthyroidism of less than 2 months' duration affected patients aged 18 to 65. This CDR3 is 16 amino acids long. CDR1 and CDR2 (germline): GTSNPN, SVGIG (reference sequence). Between the trimmed V and J ends, which lost 0 bases and 0 bases, there was a span of 12 bases. At least ten counts were recorded for this clonotype. The antigen remains undetermined.

The sample comprised blood. This clonotype was obtained from a man aged 50 to 59 with Graves' hyperthyroidism. V usage is TRBV30 and J usage is TRBJ1-5; D is unresolved. Here the CDR3 DNA reads TGTGCCTGGAGTGTTGGACCCGGATATAGCAATCAGCCCCAGCATTTT. Its translation is CAWSVGPGYSNQPQHF.